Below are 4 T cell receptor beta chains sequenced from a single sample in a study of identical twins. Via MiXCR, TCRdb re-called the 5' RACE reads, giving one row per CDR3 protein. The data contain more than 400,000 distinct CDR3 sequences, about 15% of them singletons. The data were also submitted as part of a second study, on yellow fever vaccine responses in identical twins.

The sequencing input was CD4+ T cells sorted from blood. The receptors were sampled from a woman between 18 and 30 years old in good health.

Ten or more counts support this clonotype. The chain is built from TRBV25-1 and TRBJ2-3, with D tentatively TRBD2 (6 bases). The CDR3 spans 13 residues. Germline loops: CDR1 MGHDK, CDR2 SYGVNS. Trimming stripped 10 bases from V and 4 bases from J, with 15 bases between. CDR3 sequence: CATKMSGADTQYF. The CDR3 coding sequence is TGTGCCACCAAGATGTCGGGAGCAGATACGCAGTATTTT.

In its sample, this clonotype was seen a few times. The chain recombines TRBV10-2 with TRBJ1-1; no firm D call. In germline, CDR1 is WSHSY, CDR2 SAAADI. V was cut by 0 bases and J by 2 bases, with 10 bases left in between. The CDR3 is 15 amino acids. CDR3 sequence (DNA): TGCGCCAGCAGTGAGTCTTACCGACAAAACACTGAAGCTTTCTTT. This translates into CASSESYRQNTEAFF.

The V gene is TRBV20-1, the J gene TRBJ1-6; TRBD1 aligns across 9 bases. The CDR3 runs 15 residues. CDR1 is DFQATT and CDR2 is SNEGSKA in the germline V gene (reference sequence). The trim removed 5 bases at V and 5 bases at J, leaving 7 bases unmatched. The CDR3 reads CSASRRDRDNSPLHF. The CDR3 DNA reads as TGCAGTGCTTCCCGGCGGGACAGGGATAATTCACCCCTCCACTTT.

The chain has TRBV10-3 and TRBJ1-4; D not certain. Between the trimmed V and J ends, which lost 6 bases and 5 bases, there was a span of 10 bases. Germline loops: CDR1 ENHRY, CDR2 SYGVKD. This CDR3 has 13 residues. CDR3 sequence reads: CAIRGIPNEKLFF. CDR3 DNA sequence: TGTGCCATCAGAGGAATACCGAATGAAAAACTGTTTTTT.